This T cell receptor beta chain was profiled in a study of cytomegalovirus exposure and HLA in healthy donors. Study-wide points: Despite most TCR sequences being rare, some public TCRs occurred in many donors.

The germline CDR1 and CDR2 sequences are SGHNT and YYREEE (reference sequence). The CDR3 has 17 amino acids. Trimming pared 3 bases from V and 3 bases from J, leaving 21 bases between. Profiling relied on immunoSEQ multiplex PCR, and the TCRdb table lists in-frame clones only, not all of them. In the table there are roughly 250,000 clones, around 87% of which are singletons. Points on this clone: Its antigen remains unknown.

This rearrangement joins TRBV5-4 to TRBJ2-5; possibly TRBD1 for D (5 bases). The sample comprised PBMCs. This receptor was identified in a man aged 18 to 29 in good health and CMV-seronegative. The CDR3 region is CASSSYGSQGVKETQYF. In nucleotides, the CDR3 is TGTGCCAGCAGCTCCTACGGCTCCCAGGGCGTCAAAGAGACCCAGTACTTC.